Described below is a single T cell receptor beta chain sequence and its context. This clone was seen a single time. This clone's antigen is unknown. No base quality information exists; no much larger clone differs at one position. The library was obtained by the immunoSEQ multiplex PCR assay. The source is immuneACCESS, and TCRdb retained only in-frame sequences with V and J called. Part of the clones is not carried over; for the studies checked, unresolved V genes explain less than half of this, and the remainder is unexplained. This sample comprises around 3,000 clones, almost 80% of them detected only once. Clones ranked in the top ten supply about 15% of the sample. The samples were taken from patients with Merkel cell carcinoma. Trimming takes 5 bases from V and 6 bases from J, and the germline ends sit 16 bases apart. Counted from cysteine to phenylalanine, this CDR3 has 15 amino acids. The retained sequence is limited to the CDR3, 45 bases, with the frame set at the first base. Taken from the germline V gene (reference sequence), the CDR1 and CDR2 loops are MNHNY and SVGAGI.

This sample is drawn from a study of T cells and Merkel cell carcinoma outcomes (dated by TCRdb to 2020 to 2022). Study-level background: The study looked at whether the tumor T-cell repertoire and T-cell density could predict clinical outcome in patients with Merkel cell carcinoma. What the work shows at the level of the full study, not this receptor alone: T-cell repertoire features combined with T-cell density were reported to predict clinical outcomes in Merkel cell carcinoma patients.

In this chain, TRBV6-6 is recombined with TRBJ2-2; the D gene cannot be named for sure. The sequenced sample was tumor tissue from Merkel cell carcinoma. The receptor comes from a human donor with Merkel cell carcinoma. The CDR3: CASSSQTWTAGELFF. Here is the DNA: TGTGCCAGCAGTAGTCAAACATGGACCGCCGGGGAGCTGTTTTTT.